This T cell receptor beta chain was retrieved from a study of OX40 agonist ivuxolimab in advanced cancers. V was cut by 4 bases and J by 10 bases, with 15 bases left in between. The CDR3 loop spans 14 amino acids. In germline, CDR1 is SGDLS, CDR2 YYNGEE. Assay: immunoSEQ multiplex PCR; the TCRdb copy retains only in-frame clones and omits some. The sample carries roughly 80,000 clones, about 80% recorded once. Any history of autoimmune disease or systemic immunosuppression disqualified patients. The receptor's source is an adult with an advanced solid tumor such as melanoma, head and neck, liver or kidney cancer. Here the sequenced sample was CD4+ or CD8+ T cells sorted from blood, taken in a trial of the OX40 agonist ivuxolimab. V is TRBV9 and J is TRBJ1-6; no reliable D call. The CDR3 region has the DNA TGTGCCAGCAGCCTCTGGCAGGCGGGATCACCCCTCCACTTT. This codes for CASSLWQAGSPLHF.